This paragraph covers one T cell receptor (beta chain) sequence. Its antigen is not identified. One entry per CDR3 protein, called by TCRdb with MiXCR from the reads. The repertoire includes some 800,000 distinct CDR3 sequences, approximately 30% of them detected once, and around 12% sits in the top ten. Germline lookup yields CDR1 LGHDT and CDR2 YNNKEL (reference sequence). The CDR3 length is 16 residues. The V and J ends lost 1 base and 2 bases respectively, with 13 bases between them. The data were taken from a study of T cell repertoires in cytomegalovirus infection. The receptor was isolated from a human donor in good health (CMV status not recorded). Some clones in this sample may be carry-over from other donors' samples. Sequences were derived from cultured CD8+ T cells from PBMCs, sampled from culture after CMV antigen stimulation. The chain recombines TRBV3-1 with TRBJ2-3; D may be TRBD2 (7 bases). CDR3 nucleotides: TGTGCCAGCAGCCAAGGCCGAGGGGGGGACACAGATACGCAGTATTTT. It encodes CASSQGRGGDTDTQYF.